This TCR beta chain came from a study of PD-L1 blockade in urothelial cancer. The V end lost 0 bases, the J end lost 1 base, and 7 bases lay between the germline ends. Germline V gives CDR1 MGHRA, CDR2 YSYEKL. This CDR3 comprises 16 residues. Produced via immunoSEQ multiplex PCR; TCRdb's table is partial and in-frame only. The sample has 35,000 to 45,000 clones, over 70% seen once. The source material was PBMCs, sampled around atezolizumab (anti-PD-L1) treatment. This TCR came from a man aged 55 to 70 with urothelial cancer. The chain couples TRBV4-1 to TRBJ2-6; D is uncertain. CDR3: CASSQETPSGANVLTF. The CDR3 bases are TGCGCCAGCAGCCAAGAAACTCCTTCTGGGGCCAACGTCCTGACTTTC.